Listed here are 2 T cell receptor beta chains from one sample, sequenced in a study of cytomegalovirus exposure and HLA in healthy donors. PCR primers comprised 60 Vbeta and 13 Jbeta primers. Profiled with immunoSEQ multiplex PCR; TCRdb holds only in-frame clones, not every one. The sample contains roughly 120,000 clones, roughly 62% of which appear only once. Input material: PBMCs. Receptors originate from a man aged 25-40 years in good health and CMV-seropositive.

As DNA, the CDR3 is TGTGCCAGCAGTCGCGGACTATTAGATACGCAGTATTTT. Translated, it gives CASSRGLLDTQYF. The rearrangement uses TRBV2 and TRBJ2-3; weak D call: TRBD2 (6 bases). The CDR3 covers 13 residues. The V and J ends lost 5 bases and 5 bases respectively, with 11 bases between them. The germline CDR1 and CDR2 sequences are SNHLY and FYNNEI.

V is TRBV5-1 and J is TRBJ2-2; 7 bases agree with TRBD2. V dropped 0 bases and J dropped 5; count of bases not matched to a gene: 7. In germline, CDR1 is SGHRS, CDR2 YFSETQ. CDR3 length: 16 residues. The CDR3 DNA is TGCGCCAGCAGCTTGGAACCACTCGGGGGGACCGGGGAGCTGTTTTTT. Translation gives CASSLEPLGGTGELFF.